This TCR beta chain emerged from a study of blood T cells in healthy people across ages. Study-wide points: Relative to aged donors, long-lived donors carried more naive CD4+ cells and displayed higher diversity.

A J-beta primer mix and a sample-barcoded 5' primer were used in a second PCR of about 7 to 11 cycles. Using its own MiXCR run on the 5' RACE reads, TCRdb lists one record per CDR3 protein. The table lists about 730,000 distinct CDR3 sequences, roughly 45% of them singletons. Germline V gives CDR1 SGHRS, CDR2 YFSETQ. The germline V and J ends were trimmed by 7 bases and 5 bases, with 19 bases remaining between them. The CDR3 has 15 amino acids. Remarks on this clonotype: Its matching antigen is unknown.

V and J are TRBV5-1 and TRBJ2-1; tentatively, D is TRBD2 (7 bases). Material: blood. The clonotype was recovered from a woman aged 55-70 years in good health. The CDR3 DNA follows: TGCGCCAGCCGCGAAGGGGGGGGGCCCCACAATGAGCAGTTCTTC. It yields the protein CASREGGGPHNEQFF.